A single T cell receptor beta chain is shown here with its context. What it recognizes is unknown. This specimen belongs to a study of cytomegalovirus exposure and HLA in healthy donors. Overall study: About 85 million unique TCRs from HLA-typed donors were held in an early release of data.

Vbeta (60) and Jbeta (13) primers were used in the PCR. Method: immunoSEQ multiplex PCR; TCRdb's copy keeps in-frame clones and lacks some. This table holds more than 150,000 clones, around 80% found once. Findings and caveats of the study: With high specificity and sensitivity, the classifier reportedly diagnosed cytomegalovirus status.

The CDR3 covers 15 residues. Germline V gene data show CDR1 as SGHRS and CDR2 as YFSETQ. V lost 0 bases and J lost 3, with 10 bases in between. This chain joins TRBV5-1 and TRBJ1-3; D is uncertain. The sequence came from a man between 40 and 49 years old in good health and CMV-seronegative. The sequenced sample was PBMCs. CDR3 protein: CASSLEAGVGNTIYF. The CDR3 coding sequence is TGCGCCAGCAGCTTGGAGGCGGGCGTTGGAAACACCATATATTTT.